This TCR beta chain was identified during a study of a mutant IDH1 vaccine in newly diagnosed glioma (dated by TCRdb to the early 2020s). A note on the overall study: Vaccination began 4-6 weeks after radiotherapy alone, or alongside temozolomide cycles in the chemotherapy-containing groups. For exploratory analyses, longitudinal TCRB deep sequencing was carried out in approximately 25 treated patients wherever samples were available. Prior to enrollment, patients had been given standard therapy consisting of radiotherapy alone, temozolomide alone, or radiochemotherapy with temozolomide, with the combination given to most patients. Of the 30 to 35 treated patients, approximately 60% were male and around 38% were female, and a mean age of 40.4 years was recorded. Peripheral blood was drawn at six visits: V03 (baseline), V05, V07, V10, V12 and V13. The week-35 safety follow-up took place at visit V12, and the week-47 end of study took place at visit V13. Study-wide findings and limitations: According to the authors, sample limitations meant that analyses of patient blood samples could not be reproduced. Immune responses induced by the vaccine were seen in roughly 95% of patients across multiple MHC alleles. No apparent relationship was observed between pseudoprogression and alterations in the top peripheral T cell clonotypes detected by TCRB sequencing. Selection of PBMC samples for TCRB deep sequencing was based on availability.

The sample's time point label, in plain terms: week 35, safety follow-up. Each vaccine dose was 300 ug of a 20-mer mutant IDH1 peptide in Montanide, given subcutaneously with topical imiquimod. Patients received eight vaccinations in weeks 1, 3, 5, 7, 11, 15, 19 and 23, corresponding to visits V03 through V10. Newly diagnosed WHO grade 3 or 4 IDH1-mutant astrocytomas showing loss of nuclear ATRX were present in the donors. The samples were drawn from NOA16, a multicentre, single-arm, open-label phase I trial in Germany that tested a mutant IDH1 peptide vaccine in humans for the first time. Genomic DNA for TCRB sequencing was extracted from EDTA blood using the DNeasy Blood and Tissue Kit. Points on this clone: What antigen it recognizes has not been identified. The input lacks base qualities; no much larger clone sits a single base away.

The library was built by means of the immunoSEQ multiplex PCR assay. Rearranged TCR beta chain sequences were amplified with the hsTCRB Kit following the manufacturer's protocol. An Illumina MiSeq was used to sequence the TCRB libraries. The authors' analysis ran thus. The kit vendor's proprietary platform handled demultiplexing, trimming and gene mapping. TCRdb re-hosts the immuneACCESS table, in-frame sequences only. Its copies lack some clones; in the studies checked, an unresolved V gene accounts for under half of them, and the cause for the rest is not known. Clone size and the V and J calls come from that table; the DNA yielded D and trimming. For this sample there are under 40,000 clones; around 80% appear just once. Together, the top ten hold 3% to 4% of the sample. Measured from the cysteine to the phenylalanine, the CDR3 is 19 residues long. Solely the CDR3 DNA is kept, with 57 bases framed from the first base. CDR1 and CDR2 were assigned from the germline V gene (reference sequence) as SEHNR and FQNEAQ. Trimming leaves V shorter by 4 bases and J shorter by 4 bases, with the junction holding 14 bases beyond the gene matches.

This clonotype originated in a man aged 40-49 years with glioma. Some clones in this sample may be carry-over from other donors' samples. This chain is built from TRBV7-9 and TRBJ2-5; TRBD2 fits 14 bases in the junction. Sequences were derived from PBMCs, sampled from a glioma patient whose treatment included an IDH1 peptide vaccine. The DNA is as follows: TGTGCCAGCAGCTCCTGGAGACTAGCGGGGGGGCTCTATCTAGAGACCCAGTACTTC. It is translated as CASSSWRLAGGLYLETQYF.